This TCR beta chain was captured in a study of blood T cell repertoires in COVID-19. Study background: Specimens from acute and convalescent COVID-19 originated in the United States, Italy and Spain. Sample material is recorded as cDNA or gDNA derived from T cells, B-cell-depleted T cells, or PBMCs.

Study processing details: Estimation of nucleated cell counts was performed using reference gene primer amplification. Assay: immunoSEQ multiplex PCR; the TCRdb copy retains only in-frame clones and omits some. D and trimming were read from the DNA, whereas the V and J calls and clone size are those reported in that table. The sample consists of about 51,000 clones, about 91% of them appearing once. The CDR3 consists of 17 residues. J gave up 6 bases and V 0 bases, and 10 bases lay outside the gene matches. CDR1 is SGHRS and CDR2 is YFSETQ in the germline V gene. J is TRBJ2-3 and V is TRBV5-1, with 10 positions matching TRBD1. This TCR was sampled from a man aged 50 to 60 with acute or convalescent COVID-19. The specimen sequenced was peripheral blood. The CDR3 loop is CASSLGQGALTWDTQYF. The CDR3 DNA reads as TGCGCCAGCAGCTTGGGACAGGGGGCCCTTACTTGGGATACGCAGTATTTT.